Presented here are 11 T cell receptor beta chains from one specimen sequenced in a study of CXCR3-negative and CXCR3-positive naive CD8 T cells. Points from the study as a whole: CXCR3-positive naive cells had more hydrophobic TRB CDR3s than CXCR3-negative naive cells.

These receptors have no known antigen. UMI labels and 5' RACE were used to prepare the TRB cDNA libraries. From its re-call of the 5' RACE reads, TCRdb lists each CDR3 protein once, without DNA. This sample's clone table lists about 84,000 distinct CDR3 sequences. The sequencing input was naive CXCR3+ CD8+ T cells from blood. The subset: CD45RO-CCR7+CD27+CD95- naive CD8+ T cells expressing CXCR3 (TNR3+). Source of these receptors: a human donor in good health. Some clones in this sample may be carry-over from other donors' samples.

V usage is TRBV28 and J usage is TRBJ2-3; the TCRdb D gene call, TRBD1, has no DNA to confirm it. From germline, CDR1 is MDHEN and CDR2 SYDVKM. The CDR3 loop spans 16 amino acids. The CDR3 sequence: CASSLRRRDRADTQYF.

The chain employs TRBV7-6 and TRBJ2-4; as DNA is missing, the TRBD1 call by TCRdb cannot be tested. The CDR3 has 14 residues. The germline CDR1 and CDR2 sequences are SGHVS and FNYEAQ. The CDR3 loop is CASSPGGAENIQYF.

The chain uses TRBV12-3 or TRBV12-4 and TRBJ2-7. CDR3 length: 11 residues. The chain's CDR3 is CASSLEYEQYF.

The chain recombines TRBV4-3 with TRBJ2-7; the TCRdb D gene call, TRBD1, has no DNA to confirm it. CDR3 size: 17 residues. Germline V lookup: CDR1 LGHNA, CDR2 YSLEER. CDR3 amino acids: CASSQDPGQGRLHEQYF.

V gene TRBV20-1 combines with J gene TRBJ1-5; TCRdb designates TRBD1, a call that cannot be tested without DNA. CDR1 is DFQATT and CDR2 is SNEGSKA in the germline V gene (reference sequence). CDR3 length: 14 amino acids. CDR3 sequence: CSAGTAYSNQPQHF.

The chain is built from TRBV4-3 and TRBJ1-5; there is no DNA to check the TCRdb D call of TRBD1. Germline-derived CDR1 and CDR2 are LGHNA and YSLEER. There are 16 residues in the CDR3. This chain's CDR3 is CASSQDRQGTGQPQHF.

The CDR3 loop reads CASLGGSVSYEQYF. The chain couples TRBV7-8 to TRBJ2-7; TCRdb outputs TRBD1, but without DNA this stays unchecked. CDR1 SGHVS and CDR2 FQNEAQ come from the germline V gene. CDR3 length equals 14 residues.

This chain uses TRBV29-1 with TRBJ2-7; the TRBD2 assignment by TCRdb is unverifiable without DNA. The CDR3 consists of 15 residues. The V gene's germline CDR1 is SQVTM and CDR2 ANQGSEA. The CDR3 here is CSVEGLAGLSYEQYF.

The chain uses TRBV7-7 and TRBJ2-3; TCRdb lists TRBD1, though no DNA is available to test this call. Germline lookup yields CDR1 SSHAT and CDR2 FNYEAQ (reference sequence). The CDR3 is made up of 13 amino acids. CDR3 region: CASSDDRGDTQYF. The whole variable domain, filled in from reference TRBV7-7 and TRBJ2-3, reads GAGVSQSPRYKVTKRGQDVTLRCDPISSHATLYWYQQALGQGPEFLTYFNYEAQPDKSGLPSDRFSAERPEGSISTLTIQRTEQRDSAMYRCASSDDRGDTQYFGPGTRLTVL.

This chain uses TRBV7-9 with TRBJ2-1; the D call from TCRdb, TRBD1, cannot be confirmed without DNA. The CDR3 runs to 14 residues. Germline V gives CDR1 SEHNR, CDR2 FQNEAQ (reference sequence). The CDR3 reads CASSRGLDDSEQFF.

The chain uses TRBV10-3 and TRBJ2-1; TCRdb's D gene call, TRBD1, goes unchecked for lack of DNA. The germline V gene has CDR1 ENHRY and CDR2 SYGVKD. This CDR3 comprises 16 residues. The CDR3 spells CAISETWTGGGNEQFF.